This record covers a single T cell receptor (beta chain). The sample is drawn from a study of blood T cell repertoires in COVID-19. Study at large: Some COVID-19 samples were acute and others convalescent; all came from the United States, Italy and Spain.

Germline CDR1 and CDR2: SGHRS and YFSETQ. The CDR3 consists of 16 residues. With 4 bases clipped from V and 4 bases from J, the junction kept 7 bases outside the gene matches. Sequencing used immunoSEQ multiplex PCR; TCRdb keeps in-frame clones, though not all of them. The table lists over 65,000 clones, approximately 86% of them singletons. This TCR derives from a human donor in a cohort sampled during active COVID-19. Sequencing was carried out using peripheral blood. The chain combines TRBV5-1 with TRBJ2-2; 10 positions agree with TRBD1. The CDR3 loop is CASSPGQGPGTGELFF. The CDR3, as DNA: TGCGCCAGCAGCCCGGGACAGGGGCCTGGCACCGGGGAGCTGTTTTTT.